The clone carrying this T cell receptor beta chain turned up a few times. Its specificity is not known. The data were taken from a study of T cell repertoires in cytomegalovirus infection. As for the study in general: In public TCR beta signatures, there were indications of both CMV infection and matching HLA type.

Using its own MiXCR run on the reads, TCRdb lists one record per CDR3 protein. The data show about 160,000 distinct CDR3 sequences, with less than 25% seen just once and about 25% held by the top ten. Deletions cut 0 bases from V and 4 bases from J, with 11 bases between. In germline, CDR1 is SGHVS, CDR2 FQNEAQ. There are 15 residues in the CDR3. The sequenced sample was CD8+ T cells from cultured PBMCs, obtained from culture after CMV antigen stimulation. The clonotype comes from a human donor in good health (CMV status not recorded). Some clones in this sample may be carry-over from other donors' samples. J is TRBJ2-3 and V is TRBV7-8; perhaps TRBD2 as D (6 bases). CDR3 in amino acids: CASSLAAGLADTQYF. DNA of the CDR3: TGTGCCAGCAGCTTAGCGGCGGGATTAGCAGATACGCAGTATTTT.